This entry features one T cell receptor (beta chain) sequence. Its specificity is not known. The record originates from a study of Ad26.COV2.S vaccination and SARS-CoV-2 variants. For the study at large: Intramuscular Ad26.COV2.S doses were given once or twice, 56 days apart.

Notes on the study in general: An underestimation of total T cell responses may have resulted from the TCR breadth and depth analyses.

TCRdb's copy holds only in-frame clones and misses some; the assay was immunoSEQ multiplex PCR. Counted here are roughly 320,000 clones, approximately 86% occurring once; the ten biggest clones make up roughly 1.9%. Specified treatment: roughly 19 received Ad26.COV2.S at low or high dose, single or two shots; 5 received placebo; per-sample allocation not given. Vaccine and placebo recipients were sampled on day 63 after the first injection. Adults aged 18-55 years in Boston included the donor. The sample here was peripheral blood, taken in a trial of Ad26.COV2.S vaccine versus placebo. This TCR was sampled from a person aged 18-65 years who received the Ad26.COV2.S COVID-19 vaccine or a placebo.

CDR3 DNA: TGTGCCAGCAGCTGGGGACTACCGGGTGACAATGAGCAGTTCTTC. Encoded protein: CASSWGLPGDNEQFF. This sequence joins TRBV5-6 and TRBJ2-1, with 7 bases that match TRBD2. CDR1 and CDR2 from the germline V gene are SGHDT and YYEEEE. This CDR3 is 15 amino acids long. Unmatched junction bases numbered 8, after V lost 3 bases and J lost 5 bases.